Each of the 15 T cell receptor beta chains below was sequenced from the same sample in a study of human T cells and chemical hapten exposure. MiXCR was run by TCRdb on the RACE reads, yielding one entry per CDR3 protein. The sample shows under 300,000 distinct CDR3 sequences, about 8.6% of them seen only once. Time point: pre-sensitization, week 0. Treatment in this sample: therapeutic diphenylcyclopropenone sensitization with weekly scalp DPC. The source was whole blood, collected in connection with sensitization to the hapten diphenylcyclopropenone (DPC). Receptors were obtained from a woman in her forties with alopecia areata. Some clones in this sample may be carry-over from other donors' samples.

This clonotype was found many times. The V call is TRBV7-6, the J call TRBJ2-2, with 8 nucleotides matching TRBD2. The CDR3 spans 13 residues. Germline assignment: CDR1 SGHVS and CDR2 FNYEAQ. With V trimmed by 8 bases and J by 6 bases, 5 bases remained unmatched. CDR3 sequence: CASAREVAGELFF. DNA of the CDR3: TGTGCCAGCGCGCGGGAGGTGGCCGGGGAGCTGTTTTTT.

The genes are TRBV12-3 or TRBV12-4 and TRBJ2-1, with a tentative D call TRBD2 (6 bases). With 6 bases removed from V and 2 bases from J, the gap between germline ends came to 11 bases. This CDR3 contains 14 residues. CDR3 sequence reads: CASREGEPYNEQFF. DNA of the CDR3: TGTGCCAGCAGGGAGGGAGAACCCTACAATGAGCAGTTCTTC.

The sample holds a few counts of this clonotype. CDR3 DNA sequence: TGCGCCAGCAGCCAAGCTTGGGGCGTTCAAGGGCCAGATACGCAGTATTTT. This sequence encodes CASSQAWGVQGPDTQYF. V usage is TRBV4-1 and J usage is TRBJ2-3; D is possibly TRBD1 (5 bases). V lost 1 base and J 4 bases, leaving 18 bases between the germline ends. Germline V gene lookup returns CDR1 MGHRA and CDR2 YSYEKL. The CDR3 consists of 17 residues.

This clonotype was detected a few times. The chain combines TRBV9 with TRBJ2-2; TRBD2 might be the D (6 bases). With 0 bases removed from V and 8 bases from J, the gap between germline ends came to 8 bases. Germline V gene data show CDR1 as SGDLS and CDR2 as YYNGEE. This CDR3 comprises 13 residues. The CDR3 nucleotides read TGTGCCAGCAGCGTAGCGGGAGTTGGGGAGCTGTTTTTT. This gives the protein CASSVAGVGELFF. The full variable domain, its missing parts supplied by reference TRBV9 and TRBJ2-2, is DSGVTQTPKHLITATGQRVTLRCSPRSGDLSVYWYQQSLDQGLQFLIQYYNGEERAKGNILERFSAQQFPDLHSELNLSSLELGDSALYFCASSVAGVGELFFGEGSRLTVL.

The chain links TRBV5-6 to TRBJ2-7, with 9 bases matching TRBD1. CDR3 size: 16 residues. Germline CDR1 reads SGHDT; CDR2 reads YYEEEE. V shed 0 bases and J 4 bases; nucleotides not matched to a gene: 8. The CDR3 sequence: CASSLAGEQGAYEQYF. CDR3 sequence (DNA): TGTGCCAGCAGCTTGGCCGGCGAACAGGGGGCTTACGAGCAGTACTTC.

The rearrangement uses TRBV20-1 and TRBJ2-3, with TRBD2 matching 10 bases. The CDR3 runs to 14 residues. V trimming: 6 bases; J trimming: 2 bases; junction bases outside the gene matches: 5. CDR1 is DFQATT, CDR2 SNEGSKA, per germline (reference sequence). The CDR3 nucleotides are TGCAGTGCGAAAGCGGGAGGGCTCACAGATACGCAGTATTTT. This codes for CSAKAGGLTDTQYF.

This clonotype was detected a few times. The rearrangement joins TRBV27 to TRBJ2-7, with 14 bases lining up with TRBD2. The CDR3 is 15 residues long. V lost 8 bases to trimming and J lost 4 bases; unmatched junction nucleotides: 7. Germline CDR1 reads MNHEY; CDR2 reads SMNVEV (reference sequence). Here the CDR3 reads CASGAGLAGVYEQYF. The CDR3 DNA reads as TGTGCCAGCGGCGCGGGACTAGCGGGAGTTTACGAGCAGTACTTC.

In this sample, this clonotype turned up many times. The rearrangement links TRBV10-3 to TRBJ2-7; 9 nucleotides align to TRBD2. The CDR3 is made up of 14 amino acids. Germline CDR1 is ENHRY and CDR2 is SYGVKD. V shed 6 bases and J 1 base; nucleotides not matched to a gene: 4. CDR3 bases: TGTGCCATCAGGGGACTAGCAGAATCCTACGAGCAGTACTTC. Protein sequence: CAIRGLAESYEQYF.

The table lists this clonotype with a few counts. The chain employs TRBV7-8 and TRBJ2-1; a weak D match, TRBD1 (5 bases). The CDR3 loop spans 13 amino acids. Germline assignment: CDR1 SGHVS and CDR2 FQNEAQ. Trimming shortened V by 4 bases and J by 4 bases, and 8 bases separated the two germline ends. The DNA for the CDR3 is TGTGCCAGCAGCTCGTACAGGTACAATGAGCAGTTCTTC. Protein sequence: CASSSYRYNEQFF.

This clonotype was counted ten times or more. The genes are TRBV27 and TRBJ1-6; D is unresolved. The germline V gene has CDR1 MNHEY and CDR2 SMNVEV (reference sequence). The CDR3 loop spans 14 amino acids. V shed 3 bases and J shed 7 bases, with 10 bases lying between them. CDR3 amino acids: CASSFGQENSPLHF. The CDR3 bases are TGTGCCAGCAGTTTTGGGCAGGAGAATTCACCCCTCCACTTT.

This clonotype was detected many times. The chain combines TRBV7-2 with TRBJ2-1; D is undetermined. This CDR3 region has 16 residues. Trimming shortened V by 0 bases and J by 6 bases, and 15 bases separated the two germline ends. Germline CDR1 is SGHTA and CDR2 is FQGNSA. The CDR3: CASSLAHRTPSNEQFF. The CDR3, as DNA: TGTGCCAGCAGCTTAGCCCACCGGACCCCCTCCAATGAGCAGTTCTTC.

This clonotype was detected ten times or more. The rearrangement uses TRBV5-4 and TRBJ1-4, with TRBD1 matching over 8 bases. This CDR3 spans 14 amino acids. CDR1 is SGHNT and CDR2 is YYREEE in the germline V gene (reference sequence). The trim removed 4 bases at V and 4 bases at J, leaving 3 bases unmatched. CDR3 loop: CASSRQGLNEKLFF. The DNA of the CDR3 is TGTGCCAGCAGCCGACAGGGGCTTAATGAAAAACTGTTTTTT.

This clonotype was observed a handful of times. V and J are TRBV12-3 or TRBV12-4 and TRBJ1-5; tentatively, D is TRBD1 (6 bases). V was shortened by 5 bases and J by 6 bases, with 11 bases between the two germline ends. The CDR3 runs 13 residues. The CDR3: CASSNRVGQPQHF. The CDR3 DNA is TGTGCCAGCAGTAACAGGGTTGGTCAGCCCCAGCATTTT.

This clonotype was detected once. The rearrangement links TRBV18 to TRBJ2-3; 8 bases match TRBD2. V shed 3 bases and J 4 bases; nucleotides not matched to a gene: 6. The CDR3 is 15 residues long. CDR1 and CDR2 (germline): KGHSH, LQKENI. The CDR3 sequence is CASSPRSGSADTQYF. CDR3 in DNA: TGTGCCAGCTCACCGAGGAGCGGGAGTGCAGATACGCAGTATTTT.

The rearrangement joins TRBV12-3 or TRBV12-4 to TRBJ2-5, with TRBD2 matching 13 bases. After removal of 5 bases from V and 5 bases from J, the junction contained 8 bases not matched to a gene. The CDR3 consists of 16 residues. The CDR3 DNA is TGTGCCAGCAGTCCCGGGGGACTAGCGGGAAGGGAGACCCAGTACTTC. The encoded protein is CASSPGGLAGRETQYF.